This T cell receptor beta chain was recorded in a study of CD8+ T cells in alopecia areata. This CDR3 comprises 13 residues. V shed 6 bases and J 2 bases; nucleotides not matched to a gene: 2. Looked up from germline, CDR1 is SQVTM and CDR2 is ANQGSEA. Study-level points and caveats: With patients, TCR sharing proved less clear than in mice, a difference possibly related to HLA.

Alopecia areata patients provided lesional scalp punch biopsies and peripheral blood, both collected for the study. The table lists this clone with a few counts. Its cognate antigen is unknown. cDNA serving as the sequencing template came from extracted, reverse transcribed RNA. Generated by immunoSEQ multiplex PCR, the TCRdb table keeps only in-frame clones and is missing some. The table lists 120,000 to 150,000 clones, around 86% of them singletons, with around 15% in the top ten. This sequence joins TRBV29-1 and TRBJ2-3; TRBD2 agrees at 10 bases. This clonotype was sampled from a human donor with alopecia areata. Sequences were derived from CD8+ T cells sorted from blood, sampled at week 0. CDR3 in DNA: TGCAGCGTGCTAGCGGGGGTCACAGATACGCAGTATTTT. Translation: CSVLAGVTDTQYF.